This TCR beta chain was profiled in a study of OX40 agonist ivuxolimab in advanced cancers. TCRdb's table, derived via immunoSEQ multiplex PCR, lists solely in-frame clones and lacks some. The table shows some 50,000 clones, with 85% to 90% occurring only once. Study-level findings and limits: Blood T cells, both CD4+ and CD8+, expanded clonally by week 6 at 0.1 to 3.0 mg/kg.

With respect to this clone: Antigen: not known.

Per the germline V gene, CDR1 is SGHNT and CDR2 is YYREEE (reference sequence). Germline trimming cut 4 bases from V and 4 bases from J; bases unmatched to any gene: 7. This CDR3 contains 17 residues. Sequenced here: CD4+ or CD8+ T cells sorted from blood, sampled in a trial of the OX40 agonist ivuxolimab. The chain employs TRBV5-4 and TRBJ2-2; TRBD2 matches at 13 bases. This receptor was obtained from an adult with an advanced solid tumor such as melanoma, head and neck, liver or kidney cancer. CDR3 nucleotides: TGTGCCAGCAGCATCGGGACTAGCGGGACGTCCACCGGGGAGCTGTTTTTT. Amino acid sequence: CASSIGTSGTSTGELFF.